The 27 T cell receptor beta chains below were found in one sample sequenced in a study of vaccination effects on CD4 cells after COVID-19. Their specific antigens are unknown. Under the ViraFEST assay, PBMC were stimulated with viral peptide pools so that antigen-specific CD4+ T cells expanded. Sequencing was performed afterwards. Subsequent to a culture period of about ten days, CD4+ T cells were isolated. The person was diagnosed with PCR-confirmed SARS-CoV-2 infection between March and December 2020. Two doses of either BNT162b2 or mRNA-1273 were given to each participant. Sequencing was performed with immunoSEQ multiplex PCR; in TCRdb, only in-frame clones are kept and a portion is missing. There are 14,000 or so clones in the sample; around 80% occur only once, and 15% to 20% lies in the top ten. The sequenced sample was CD4+ T cells from PBMCs cultured with SARS-CoV-2 spike peptides, obtained after COVID-19 vaccination. All receptors derive from a human donor who had a prior SARS-CoV-2 infection.

CDR3 sequence: CASSLIPGLARRQYHYNEQFF. The CDR3 DNA is TGTGCCAGCAGCCTTATCCCGGGACTAGCGAGACGTCAATACCACTACAATGAGCAGTTCTTC. This chain joins TRBV3-1 (or the pseudogene TRBV3-2) and TRBJ2-1, with TRBD2 matching over 10 bases. The V segment lost 4 bases and the J segment 3 bases; nucleotides outside the gene matches: 21. Per the germline V gene, CDR1 is LGHDT and CDR2 is YNNKEL (reference sequence). This CDR3 comprises 21 residues.

The CDR3 nucleotides are TGTGCCAGTAGCCCTTGGACTAGCGGGATCCGCCCTACGCAGTATTTT. Translating it yields CASSPWTSGIRPTQYF. This chain joins TRBV19 and TRBJ2-3; 12 bases line up with TRBD2. Per the germline V gene, CDR1 is LNHDA and CDR2 is SQIVND (reference sequence). The CDR3 length is 16 residues. V dropped 6 bases and J dropped 8; count of bases not matched to a gene: 12.

J is TRBJ1-1 and V is TRBV5-1; D not resolved. V lost 0 bases, J lost 6 bases, and 12 bases lay in between. The germline V gene has CDR1 SGHRS and CDR2 YFSETQ. This CDR3 spans 14 amino acids. CDR3 sequence reads: CASSLGGINAEAFF. The CDR3 region has the DNA TGCGCCAGCAGCTTGGGGGGAATCAACGCTGAAGCTTTCTTT.

The CDR3 loop reads CASKLSRARNSPLHF. CDR3 nucleotide sequence: TGTGCCAGTAAACTCTCCAGGGCAAGGAATTCACCCCTCCACTTT. The chain combines TRBV19 with TRBJ1-6; tentatively, D is TRBD1 (5 bases). CDR1 and CDR2 (germline): LNHDA, SQIVND (reference sequence). This CDR3 is 15 amino acids long. The V end lost 7 bases, the J end lost 7 bases, and 17 bases lay between the germline ends.

The chain employs TRBV7-2 and TRBJ2-1; 14 bases map to TRBD2. J lost 10 bases, V lost 4 bases, and 12 bases had no gene match. Germline values: CDR1 SGHTA, CDR2 FQGNSA. The CDR3 contains 17 residues. DNA for the CDR3: TGTGCCAGCAGCTCCAACTCGGGGACTAGCGGGAGATCGGAGCAGTTCTTC. The encoded protein is CASSSNSGTSGRSEQFF.

The J gene is TRBJ2-2, the V gene TRBV9; D gene uncertain. The germline gives CDR1 SGDLS, CDR2 YYNGEE. V shed 3 bases and J shed 6 bases, with 21 bases lying between them. This CDR3 contains 17 residues. The CDR3 DNA reads as TGTGCCAGCAGCGCCCGCTTTGGGCAGGAATGGGCCGGGGAGCTGTTTTTT. Translating it yields CASSARFGQEWAGELFF.

V is TRBV19 and J is TRBJ2-3; TRBD2 matches 8 bases. The CDR3 runs to 15 residues. Losses at the gene ends were 1 base for V and 8 bases for J; bases not matched to a gene: 8. Germline V lookup: CDR1 LNHDA, CDR2 SQIVND (reference sequence). The CDR3 bases are TGTGCCAGTAGTATAGCAGCGGGAGAGGGGGGTACGCAGTATTTT. Its translation: CASSIAAGEGGTQYF.

This clone was seen a few times. The V and J genes are TRBV9 and TRBJ2-2, with 7 bases lining up with TRBD1. Germline CDR1 and CDR2: SGDLS and YYNGEE. This CDR3 spans 16 amino acids. Unmatched junction bases numbered 8, after V lost 1 base and J lost 5 bases. CDR3 nucleotide sequence: TGTGCCAGCAGCGTAACCGGGACAGAGGGGACCGGGGAGCTGTTTTTT. Translated: CASSVTGTEGTGELFF.

The sample holds a few counts of this clone. The chain joins TRBV10-3 to TRBJ1-1; TRBD1 might be the D (6 bases). CDR1 ENHRY and CDR2 SYGVKD come from the germline V gene. Trimming shortened V by 10 bases and J by 0 bases, and 12 bases separated the two germline ends. The CDR3 length is 13 residues. This CDR3 reads CASRTDLNTEAFF. The DNA for the CDR3 is TGTGCCAGCCGGACAGACCTGAACACTGAAGCTTTCTTT.

The chain is built from TRBV11-1 and TRBJ2-3, with D perhaps matching TRBD2 (6 bases). V gave up 8 bases and J gave up 2 bases, with 11 bases separating them. The CDR3 consists of 13 residues. Germline CDR1 reads SGHAT; CDR2 reads FQDESV (reference sequence). The CDR3 nucleotides are TGTGCCAGCGGAACTAGCATCACAGATACGCAGTATTTT. The encoded protein is CASGTSITDTQYF. The variable domain in full, with the rest retrieved from reference TRBV11-1 and TRBJ2-3, is EAEVAQSPRYKITEKSQAVAFWCDPISGHATLYWYRQILGQGPELLVQFQDESVVDDSQLPKDRFSAERLKGVDSTLKIQPAELGDSAMYLCASGTSITDTQYFGPGTRLTVL.

The chain links TRBV6-1 to TRBJ2-6; D is possibly TRBD1 (5 bases). This CDR3 contains 17 residues. CDR1 MNHNS and CDR2 SASEGT come from the germline V gene. V lost 2 bases, J lost 0 bases, and 11 bases lay in between. Here the CDR3 DNA reads TGTGCCAGCAGTGAACCAGGGTCGAACTCTGGGGCCAACGTCCTGACTTTC. This encodes CASSEPGSNSGANVLTF.

The rearrangement joins TRBV21-1 to TRBJ1-1; TRBD1, the table's D call, was not compared with the DNA. TRBV21-1 is assigned pseudogene status. This CDR3 is 16 amino acids long. The DNA of the CDR3 is TGTGCCAGCAGGGACGGGACAGGGACAATGAACACTGAAGCTTTCTTT. Its translation is CASRDGTGTMNTEAFF.

This chain connects TRBV21-1 to TRBJ1-4; the D call TRBD1 from the table was never checked on the DNA. TRBV21-1 is classified as a pseudogene. The CDR3 consists of 19 residues. The CDR3 is CASSKVPGQGGTTNEKLFF. Written as DNA, the CDR3 is TGTGCCAGCAGCAAAGTTCCGGGACAGGGGGGTACAACTAATGAAAAACTGTTTTTT.

V usage is TRBV18 and J usage is TRBJ2-3; maybe TRBD2 (6 bases). The germline V gene encodes CDR1 KGHSH and CDR2 LQKENI. The CDR3 consists of 15 residues. The V and J ends lost 1 base and 1 base respectively, with 9 bases between them. CDR3 sequence reads: CASSPRGARTDTQYF. The CDR3 bases are TGTGCCAGCTCACCACGCGGGGCCCGCACAGATACGCAGTATTTT.

This sequence joins TRBV5-1 and TRBJ2-1; TRBD2 aligns across 10 bases. Looked up from germline, CDR1 is SGHRS and CDR2 is YFSETQ. The CDR3 loop spans 14 amino acids. V dropped 0 bases and J dropped 12; count of bases not matched to a gene: 6. CDR3 sequence (DNA): TGCGCCAGCAGCTTGGTTCTAGCGGGGGATTGGCAGTTCTTC. Its translation is CASSLVLAGDWQFF.

The chain carries TRBV27 and TRBJ2-3; 13 bases map to TRBD2. V gave up 3 bases and J gave up 5 bases; unmatched junction bases: 5. The CDR3 sequence is 16 residues long. Germline CDR1 is MNHEY and CDR2 is SMNVEV (reference sequence). In DNA, the CDR3 is TGTGCCAGCAGTTTTACTAGCGGGAGGGCCAAAGATACGCAGTATTTT. Translation gives CASSFTSGRAKDTQYF.

This rearrangement joins TRBV12-3 or TRBV12-4 to TRBJ2-1; D unresolved. The CDR3 sequence is 12 residues long. Trimming left V 5 bases short and J 2 bases short, with 4 bases between. CDR3 in DNA: TGTGCCAGCAGTCCGACCTACAATGAGCAGTTCTTC. It specifies CASSPTYNEQFF.

CDR3 nucleotides: TGCGCCAGCAGCTGGGCAGGGGGCCACACTGAAGCTTTCTTT. This translates into CASSWAGGHTEAFF. This chain uses TRBV5-1 with TRBJ1-1, with 8 bases identical to TRBD1. Germline V lookup: CDR1 SGHRS, CDR2 YFSETQ. There are 14 residues in the CDR3. V was pared by 3 bases and J by 3 bases, with 4 bases of the junction left unmatched.

J is TRBJ1-3 and V is TRBV9; weak D call: TRBD1 (5 bases). The CDR3 contains 16 residues. Per germline, CDR1 SGDLS and CDR2 YYNGEE. V was shortened by 3 bases and J by 4 bases, with 17 bases between the two germline ends. CDR3 nucleotides: TGTGCCAGCAGCGCACTAGGGGCAAAGAAAGGAAACACCATATATTTT. This translates into CASSALGAKKGNTIYF. The full variable domain, rest sourced from reference TRBV9 and TRBJ1-3, is DSGVTQTPKHLITATGQRVTLRCSPRSGDLSVYWYQQSLDQGLQFLIQYYNGEERAKGNILERFSAQQFPDLHSELNLSSLELGDSALYFCASSALGAKKGNTIYFGEGSWLTVV.

The rearrangement links TRBV7-2 to TRBJ1-2; 9 nucleotides agree with TRBD1. Germline V CDR1 and CDR2: SGHTA, FQGNSA. The CDR3 sequence is 13 residues long. V was pared by 6 bases and J by 7 bases, with 6 bases of the junction left unmatched. The CDR3 loop is CASSPDRGVGYTF. CDR3 coding DNA: TGTGCCAGCAGTCCTGACAGGGGGGTTGGCTACACCTTC.

The V call is TRBV6-2 or TRBV6-3, the J call TRBJ1-6; D call uncertain. The CDR3 spans 15 residues. The germline gives CDR1 MNHEY, CDR2 SVGEGT. Trimming removed 2 bases from V and 7 bases from J, with 12 bases in between. The CDR3 DNA follows: TGTGCCAGCAGTTACGTTCGAACAGAGAATTCACCCCTCCACTTT. Amino acids: CASSYVRTENSPLHF.

The rearrangement links TRBV7-2 to TRBJ1-6; D remains unclear. The V end lost 5 bases, the J end lost 7 bases, and 24 bases lay between the germline ends. This CDR3 region has 18 residues. Germline CDR1 and CDR2: SGHTA and FQGNSA. CDR3 loop: CASSPRILTESKNSPLHF. DNA of the CDR3: TGTGCCAGCAGCCCACGTATTCTGACCGAAAGCAAGAATTCACCCCTCCACTTT.

The genes are TRBV3-1 (or the pseudogene TRBV3-2) and TRBJ1-5; no clear D gene. The ends were cut back, 8 bases at V and 1 base at J, with 9 bases in the middle. The CDR3 loop spans 13 amino acids. CDR1 is LGHDT, CDR2 YNNKEL, per germline (reference sequence). The CDR3 reads CASALGSNQPQHF. As DNA, the CDR3 is TGTGCCAGCGCGCTGGGAAGCAATCAGCCCCAGCATTTT.

V is TRBV6-4 and J is TRBJ2-6, with D uncertain. V lost 3 bases to trimming and J lost 3 bases, with 6 bases between them. There are 14 residues in the CDR3. The germline V gene encodes CDR1 MRHNA and CDR2 SNTAGT. The CDR3 loop reads CASSESVGANVLTF. The CDR3 region has the DNA TGTGCCAGCAGTGAAAGTGTTGGGGCCAACGTCCTGACTTTC.

The chain is built from TRBV7-9 and TRBJ2-1; TRBD2 matches at 11 bases. CDR3 length: 18 residues. J was trimmed by 5 bases and V by 3 bases; bases with no gene match: 12. CDR1 and CDR2 from the germline V gene are SEHNR and FQNEAQ (reference sequence). CDR3 protein: CASSFSVTSGSENNEQFF. The CDR3 DNA is TGTGCCAGCAGCTTTTCTGTTACTAGCGGGAGTGAAAACAATGAGCAGTTCTTC.

The rearrangement uses TRBV19 and TRBJ1-1, with D unclear. V was pared by 4 bases and J by 1 base, with 10 bases between. CDR3 length: 14 amino acids. CDR1 LNHDA and CDR2 SQIVND come from the germline V gene (reference sequence). CDR3: CASSTHPQNTEAFF. Here the CDR3 DNA reads TGTGCCAGTAGTACCCACCCCCAGAACACTGAAGCTTTCTTT.

The chain couples TRBV5-5 to TRBJ2-7, with a tentative D call TRBD1 (5 bases). Germline values: CDR1 SGHKS, CDR2 YYEKEE (reference sequence). V was trimmed by 0 bases and J by 1 base, leaving 8 bases between them. The CDR3 totals 14 residues. CDR3 DNA sequence: TGTGCCAGCAGCTTGGAGCCAGGGTCCTACGAGCAGTACTTC. This translates into CASSLEPGSYEQYF.